These 13 T cell receptor beta chains were all obtained from the same sample, sequenced in a study of cytomegalovirus exposure and HLA in healthy donors. PCR involved 60 Vbeta and 13 Jbeta primers. The assay was immunoSEQ multiplex PCR, and TCRdb's table has in-frame clones only and misses some. The sample includes some 100,000 clones, roughly 83% of them seen just once. Sequenced: PBMCs. These receptors all come from a male donor in good health and CMV-seropositive.

The gene calls are TRBV30 and TRBJ2-5; D remains ambiguous. Germline CDR1 and CDR2: GTSNPN and SVGIG (reference sequence). The ends were cut back, 5 bases at V and 7 bases at J, with 11 bases in the middle. The CDR3 has 11 amino acids. The CDR3: CAWARSGTQYF. Here the CDR3 DNA reads TGTGCCTGGGCCCGGTCCGGGACCCAGTACTTC.

The chain couples TRBV5-8 to TRBJ1-1, with 8 bases lining up with TRBD1. This CDR3 comprises 14 residues. Germline CDR1 SGHTS, CDR2 YDEGEE. V lost 0 bases, J lost 4 bases, and 2 bases stayed unmatched. CDR3 bases: TGTGCCAGCAGCTTGGGGCAGGGGGCCACTGAAGCTTTCTTT. Translated: CASSLGQGATEAFF.

The V gene is TRBV19, the J gene TRBJ1-5; maybe TRBD1 (6 bases). Deletions cut 9 bases from V and 0 bases from J, with 24 bases between. This CDR3 is 18 amino acids long. Looked up from germline, CDR1 is LNHDA and CDR2 is SQIVND (reference sequence). CDR3 protein: CASARGRGGLYSNQPQHF. The DNA for the CDR3 is TGTGCCAGCGCGCGGGGACGGGGGGGCCTATATAGCAATCAGCCCCAGCATTTT.

The chain recombines TRBV9 with TRBJ2-3; tentatively, D is TRBD1 (6 bases). CDR1 is SGDLS and CDR2 is YYNGEE in the germline V gene. V lost 3 bases and J lost 1, with 12 bases in between. CDR3 length: 15 residues. CDR3 bases: TGTGCCAGCAGCGCCATAGAGGGGGGCACAGATACGCAGTATTTT. It translates to CASSAIEGGTDTQYF. Supplemented by reference TRBV9 and TRBJ2-3, the full variable domain reads DSGVTQTPKHLITATGQRVTLRCSPRSGDLSVYWYQQSLDQGLQFLIQYYNGEERAKGNILERFSAQQFPDLHSELNLSSLELGDSALYFCASSAIEGGTDTQYFGPGTRLTVL.

This clone was observed once. The genes are TRBV7-2 and TRBJ2-7, with D hard to call. The CDR3 length is 13 residues. Germline V gene sequence: CDR1 SGHTA, CDR2 FQGNSA. V was trimmed by 5 bases and J by 1 base, leaving 9 bases between them. CDR3 residues: CASSPQASYEQYF. The CDR3 bases are TGTGCCAGCAGCCCTCAGGCGTCCTACGAGCAGTACTTC. Supplemented by reference TRBV7-2 and TRBJ2-7, the full variable domain reads GAGVSQSPSNKVTEKGKDVELRCDPISGHTALYWYRQSLGQGLEFLIYFQGNSAPDKSGLPSDRFSAERTGGSVSTLTIQRTQQEDSAVYLCASSPQASYEQYFGPGTRLTVT.

V and J are TRBV15 and TRBJ1-6, with 7 bases identical to TRBD1. The ends lost 5 bases at V and 4 bases at J; junction bases unmatched: 11. Germline CDR1 LNHNV, CDR2 YYDKDF (reference sequence). The CDR3 covers 17 residues. CDR3 bases: TGTGCCACCAGCGGTGACAGGGAACTCGAGTATAATTCACCCCTCCACTTT. As protein: CATSGDRELEYNSPLHF.

V usage is TRBV4-1 and J usage is TRBJ1-6; TRBD1 might be the D (5 bases). The CDR3 contains 15 residues. Deletions cut 4 bases from V and 0 bases from J, with 7 bases between. Germline V lookup: CDR1 MGHRA, CDR2 YSYEKL. CDR3 sequence: CASSPGGSYNSPLHF. Written as DNA, the CDR3 is TGCGCCAGCAGCCCGGGGGGCTCCTATAATTCACCCCTCCACTTT.

This clone occurred a few times. J is TRBJ2-1 and V is TRBV7-6, with D possibly being TRBD2 (6 bases). This CDR3 is built from 16 residues. CDR1 and CDR2 from the germline V gene are SGHVS and FNYEAQ. V gave up 1 base and J gave up 1 base, with 11 bases separating them. CDR3 sequence reads: CASSLVPAGSYNEQFF. The CDR3 DNA follows: TGTGCCAGCAGCTTAGTGCCAGCGGGTTCCTACAATGAGCAGTTCTTC.

The V call is TRBV19, the J call TRBJ2-7; TRBD1 aligns across 10 bases. After removal of 5 bases from V and 0 bases from J, the junction contained 4 bases not matched to a gene. Germline V gives CDR1 LNHDA, CDR2 SQIVND (reference sequence). The CDR3 contains 15 residues. The CDR3 loop is CASSGGQGISYEQYF. The CDR3, as DNA: TGTGCCAGTAGTGGGGGACAGGGGATCTCCTACGAGCAGTACTTC.

The rearrangement links TRBV6-1 to TRBJ1-1; D gene uncertain. Germline assignment: CDR1 MNHNS and CDR2 SASEGT. The CDR3 has 14 residues. Trimming stripped 5 bases from V and 5 bases from J, with 15 bases between. The CDR3 nucleotides read TGTGCCAGCAGTTCCCATGGTGGCGGTACTGAAGCTTTCTTT. It translates to CASSSHGGGTEAFF.

The chain joins TRBV18 to TRBJ1-1; D uncertain. CDR3 length: 12 amino acids. Trimming left V 6 bases short and J 1 base short, with 6 bases between. CDR1 and CDR2 (germline): KGHSH, LQKENI. CDR3 sequence (DNA): TGTGCCAGCTCCCCCGGGAACACTGAAGCTTTCTTT. This codes for CASSPGNTEAFF. Full variable domain (missing parts from reference TRBV18 and TRBJ1-1): NAGVMQNPRHLVRRRGQEARLRCSPMKGHSHVYWYRQLPEEGLKFMVYLQKENIIDESGMPKERFSAEFPKEGPSILRIQQVVRGDSAAYFCASSPGNTEAFFGQGTRLTVV.

As for this clone: One end of the junction is discordant with germline, which a read error may explain. The chain employs TRBV30 and TRBJ1-6; 10 bases are a match to TRBD1. The CDR3 length is 17 residues. The germline gives CDR1 GTSNPN, CDR2 SVGIG (reference sequence). The chain's CDR3 is CGWSVGRTGGYNSPLHF. The DNA for the CDR3 is TGTGGCTGGAGTGTAGGACGGACAGGGGGATATAATTCACCCCTCCACTTT.

This clone occurred once. V gene TRBV6-5 combines with J gene TRBJ2-5; 9 bases agree with TRBD1. Germline lookup yields CDR1 MNHEY and CDR2 SVGAGI. V lost 5 bases, J lost 4 bases, and 5 bases stayed unmatched. The CDR3 contains 14 residues. CDR3 sequence reads: CASSPMTGGETQYF. CDR3 in DNA: TGTGCCAGCAGTCCGATGACAGGGGGAGAGACCCAGTACTTC.